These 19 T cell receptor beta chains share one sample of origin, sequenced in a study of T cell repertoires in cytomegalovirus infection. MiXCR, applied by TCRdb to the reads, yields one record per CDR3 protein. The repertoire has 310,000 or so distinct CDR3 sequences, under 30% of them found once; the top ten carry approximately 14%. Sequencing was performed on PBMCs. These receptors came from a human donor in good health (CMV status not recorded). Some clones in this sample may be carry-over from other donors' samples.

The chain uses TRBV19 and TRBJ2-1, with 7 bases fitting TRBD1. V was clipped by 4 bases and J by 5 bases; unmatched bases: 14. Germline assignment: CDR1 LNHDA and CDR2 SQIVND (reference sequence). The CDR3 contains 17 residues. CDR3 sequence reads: CASSKSRRGQLNNEQFF. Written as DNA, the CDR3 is TGTGCCAGTAGTAAAAGCCGTAGGGGGCAACTGAACAATGAGCAGTTCTTC. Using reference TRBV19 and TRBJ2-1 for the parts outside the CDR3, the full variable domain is DGGITQSPKYLFRKEGQNVTLSCEQNLNHDAMYWYRQDPGQGLRLIYYSQIVNDFQKGDIAEGYSVSREKKESFPLTVTSAQKNPTAFYLCASSKSRRGQLNNEQFFGPGTRLTVL.

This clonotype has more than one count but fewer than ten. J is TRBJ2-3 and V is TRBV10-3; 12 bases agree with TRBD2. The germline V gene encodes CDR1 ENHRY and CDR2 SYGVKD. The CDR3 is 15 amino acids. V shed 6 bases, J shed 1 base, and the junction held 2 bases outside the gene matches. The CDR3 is CAIRRTSGGTDTQYF. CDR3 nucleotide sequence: TGTGCCATCAGAAGGACTAGCGGGGGCACAGATACGCAGTATTTT.

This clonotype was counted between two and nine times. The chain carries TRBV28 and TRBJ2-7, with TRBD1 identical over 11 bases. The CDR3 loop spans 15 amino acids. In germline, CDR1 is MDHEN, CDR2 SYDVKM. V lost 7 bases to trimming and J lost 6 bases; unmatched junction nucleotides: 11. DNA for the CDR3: TGTGCCAGCACCCTGGGGGGACAGGGGGGATTCGAGCAGTACTTC. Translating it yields CASTLGGQGGFEQYF. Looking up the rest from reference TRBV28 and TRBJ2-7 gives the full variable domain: DVKVTQSSRYLVKRTGEKVFLECVQDMDHENMFWYRQDPGLGLRLIYFSYDVKMKEKGDIPEGYSVSREKKERFSLILESASTNQTSMYLCASTLGGQGGFEQYFGPGTRLTVT.

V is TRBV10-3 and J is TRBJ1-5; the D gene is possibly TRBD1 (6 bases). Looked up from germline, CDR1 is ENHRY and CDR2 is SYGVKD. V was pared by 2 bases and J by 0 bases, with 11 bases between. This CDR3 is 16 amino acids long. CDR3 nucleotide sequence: TGTGCCATCAGTGAGAGGGGGACTATTAGCAATCAGCCCCAGCATTTT. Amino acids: CAISERGTISNQPQHF.

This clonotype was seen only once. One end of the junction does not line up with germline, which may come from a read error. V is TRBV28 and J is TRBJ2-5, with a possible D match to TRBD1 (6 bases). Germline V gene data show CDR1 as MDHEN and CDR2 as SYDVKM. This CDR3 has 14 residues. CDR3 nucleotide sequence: TGTACCAGCAGTAACCAAAGGGGGTCGGAGACCCAGTACTTC. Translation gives CTSSNQRGSETQYF.

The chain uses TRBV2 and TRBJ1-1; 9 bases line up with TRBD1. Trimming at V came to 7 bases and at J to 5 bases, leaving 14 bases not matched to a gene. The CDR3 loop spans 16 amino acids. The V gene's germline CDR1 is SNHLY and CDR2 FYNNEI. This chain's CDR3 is CASTSYRGPGATEAFF. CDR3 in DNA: TGTGCCAGCACCTCATACAGGGGGCCTGGGGCGACTGAAGCTTTCTTT.

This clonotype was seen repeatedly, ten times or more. CDR3 region: CATSDRAGVFF. Here the CDR3 DNA reads TGTGCCACCAGTGATCGGGCAGGGGTGTTCTTC. The chain employs TRBV24-1 and TRBJ2-1; D perhaps matches TRBD1 (6 bases). Germline assignment: CDR1 KGHDR and CDR2 SFDVKD. The CDR3 loop spans 11 amino acids. V dropped 3 bases and J dropped 15 bases, with 11 bases sitting between them.

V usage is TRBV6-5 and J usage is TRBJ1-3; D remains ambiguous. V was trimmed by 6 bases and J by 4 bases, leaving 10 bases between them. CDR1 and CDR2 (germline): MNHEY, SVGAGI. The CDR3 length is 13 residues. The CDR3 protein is CASRGKSGNTIYF. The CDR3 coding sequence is TGTGCCAGCAGGGGTAAATCCGGAAACACCATATATTTT.

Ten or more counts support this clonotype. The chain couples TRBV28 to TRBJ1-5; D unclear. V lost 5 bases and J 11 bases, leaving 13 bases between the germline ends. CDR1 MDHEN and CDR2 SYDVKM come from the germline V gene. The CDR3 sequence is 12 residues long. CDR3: CASSPPSGTQHF. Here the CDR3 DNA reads TGTGCCAGCAGTCCTCCATCTGGGACCCAGCATTTT.

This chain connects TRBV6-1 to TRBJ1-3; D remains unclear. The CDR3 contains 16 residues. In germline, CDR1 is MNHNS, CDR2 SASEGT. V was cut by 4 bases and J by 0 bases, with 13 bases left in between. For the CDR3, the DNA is TGTGCCAGCAGTGCGAGAAGGACGAGCTCTGGAAACACCATATATTTT. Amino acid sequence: CASSARRTSSGNTIYF.

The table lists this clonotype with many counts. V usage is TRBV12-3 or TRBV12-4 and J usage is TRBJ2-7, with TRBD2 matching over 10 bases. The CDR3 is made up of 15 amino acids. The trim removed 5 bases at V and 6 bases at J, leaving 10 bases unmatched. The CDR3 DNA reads TGTGCCAGCAGTCTCCTACTAGCGGGGACGTCCGAGCAGTACTTC. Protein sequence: CASSLLLAGTSEQYF.

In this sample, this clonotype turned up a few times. This CDR3 is CASTRGGGRTDTQYF. Here the CDR3 DNA reads TGTGCCAGCACACGGGGGGGAGGACGCACAGATACGCAGTATTTT. V and J are TRBV27 and TRBJ2-3, with TRBD2 identical over 8 bases. Germline loops: CDR1 MNHEY, CDR2 SMNVEV (reference sequence). This CDR3 spans 15 amino acids. After removal of 7 bases from V and 1 base from J, the junction contained 7 bases not matched to a gene.

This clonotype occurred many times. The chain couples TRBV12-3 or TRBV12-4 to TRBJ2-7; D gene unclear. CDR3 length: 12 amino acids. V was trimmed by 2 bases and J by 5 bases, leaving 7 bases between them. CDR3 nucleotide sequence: TGTGCCAGCAGTTTACTCCCCCACGAGCAGTACGTC. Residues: CASSLLPHEQYV.

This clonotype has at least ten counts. This chain's CDR3 is CASEGGGVYTQFF. The CDR3 coding sequence is TGTGCCAGCGAGGGGGGTGGCGTTTACACGCAGTTCTTC. The genes are TRBV6-1 and TRBJ2-1; D is perhaps TRBD1 or TRBD2 (6 bases each). Germline values: CDR1 MNHNS, CDR2 SASEGT. Trimming took 8 bases from V and 12 from J, leaving 20 bases between them. The CDR3 runs to 13 residues.

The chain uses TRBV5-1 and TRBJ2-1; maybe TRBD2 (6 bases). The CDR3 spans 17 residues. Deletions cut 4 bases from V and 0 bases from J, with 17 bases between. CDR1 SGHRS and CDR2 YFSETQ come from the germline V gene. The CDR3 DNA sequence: TGCGCCAGCAGCCCTAGTAGAAGACTAGTCTCCTACAATGAGCAGTTCTTC. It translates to CASSPSRRLVSYNEQFF.

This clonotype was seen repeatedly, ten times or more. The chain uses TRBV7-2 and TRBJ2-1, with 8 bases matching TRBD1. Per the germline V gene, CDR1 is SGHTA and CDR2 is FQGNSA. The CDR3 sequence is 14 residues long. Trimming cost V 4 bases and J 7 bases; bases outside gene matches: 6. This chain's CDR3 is CASSSRTGRNEQFF. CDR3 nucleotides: TGTGCCAGCAGCTCAAGGACAGGGCGGAATGAGCAGTTCTTC. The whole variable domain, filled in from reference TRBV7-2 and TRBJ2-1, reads GAGVSQSPSNKVTEKGKDVELRCDPISGHTALYWYRQSLGQGLEFLIYFQGNSAPDKSGLPSDRFSAERTGGSVSTLTIQRTQQEDSAVYLCASSSRTGRNEQFFGPGTRLTVL.

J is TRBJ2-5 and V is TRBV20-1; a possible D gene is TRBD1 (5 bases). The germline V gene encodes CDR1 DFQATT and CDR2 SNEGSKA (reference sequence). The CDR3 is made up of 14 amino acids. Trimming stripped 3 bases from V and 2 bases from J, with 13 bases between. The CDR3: CSARDTRAQETQYF. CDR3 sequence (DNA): TGCAGTGCTAGGGACACCAGAGCACAAGAGACCCAGTACTTC.

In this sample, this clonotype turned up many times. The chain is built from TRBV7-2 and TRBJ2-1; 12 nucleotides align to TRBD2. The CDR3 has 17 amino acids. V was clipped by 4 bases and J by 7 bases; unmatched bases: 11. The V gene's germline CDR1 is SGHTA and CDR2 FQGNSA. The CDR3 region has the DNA TGTGCCAGCAGCTCACGACTAGCGGGAGATTTTTTAAATGAGCAGTTCTTC. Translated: CASSSRLAGDFLNEQFF.

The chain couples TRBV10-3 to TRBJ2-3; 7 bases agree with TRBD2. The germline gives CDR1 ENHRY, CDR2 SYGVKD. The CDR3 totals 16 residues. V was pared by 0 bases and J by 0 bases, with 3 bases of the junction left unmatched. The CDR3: CAISESSSGSTDTQYF. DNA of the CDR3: TGTGCCATCAGTGAGTCAAGTAGCGGGAGCACAGATACGCAGTATTTT.